Included here is one T cell receptor beta chain sequence, with context. The antigen is unknown. TCRdb fed the reads into MiXCR, producing one record per CDR3 protein. The sample lists about 830,000 distinct CDR3 sequences; around a third were seen once. V dropped 0 bases and J dropped 8 bases, with 13 bases sitting between them. This CDR3 is 14 amino acids long. Germline V gives CDR1 SGHDN, CDR2 FVKESK. The data belong to a study of T cell repertoires in cytomegalovirus infection. Study information: CMV infection together with matching HLA type was indicated by public TCR beta signatures. Broader study findings: HLA-C-restricted CMV-specific TCR beta clonotypes prevailed in the ex vivo response.

The sequence was collected from a human donor in good health (CMV status not recorded). Some clones in this sample may be carry-over from other donors' samples. This specimen was cultured CD8+ T cells from PBMCs, taken from culture after CMV antigen stimulation. V and J are TRBV14 and TRBJ1-2, with TRBD1 as a possible D gene (5 bases). The chain's CDR3 is CASSQDLGELGYTF. CDR3 nucleotide sequence: TGTGCCAGCAGCCAAGATTTAGGGGAACTAGGCTACACCTTC.